This TCR beta chain was profiled in a study of cytomegalovirus exposure and HLA in healthy donors. At the level of the study: As released early, the data held 70 million to 100 million unique TCRs from HLA-typed donors. Study results and caveats: HLA allele associations emerged for about 18,000 TCR beta sequences in a later analysis, at 0.05 false discovery rate.

This clone showed up just a few times. The antigen remains undetermined. The germline gives CDR1 SGHAT, CDR2 FQNNGV. This CDR3 is built from 14 residues. The V gene end was trimmed by 1 base and the J gene end by 5 bases; junction bases not matched to a gene: 4. Primers included in the PCR were 60 Vbeta and 13 Jbeta primers. Profiling relied on immunoSEQ multiplex PCR, and the TCRdb table lists in-frame clones only, not all of them. The sample lists 100,000 to 150,000 clones, about 8% occurring once. The receptor comes from a woman between 35 and 50 years old in good health and CMV-seropositive. V and J are TRBV11-2 and TRBJ2-5; 7 bases fit TRBD2. Sequenced material: PBMCs. Here the CDR3 DNA reads TGTGCCAGCAGCTTAGCCGGGGGGTTGGAGACCCAGTACTTC. It translates to CASSLAGGLETQYF. Variable domain in full (rest from reference TRBV11-2 and TRBJ2-5): EAGVAQSPRYKIIEKRQSVAFWCNPISGHATLYWYQQILGQGPKLLIQFQNNGVVDDSQLPKDRFSAERLKGVDSTLKIQPAKLEDSAVYLCASSLAGGLETQYFGPGTRLLVL.